This T cell receptor (beta chain) comes out of a study of blood T cell repertoires in COVID-19. At the level of the study: The analysed material was cDNA or gDNA that came from T cells, B-cell-depleted T cells, or PBMCs.

Some clones are missing from TCRdb's copy, which holds only in-frame ones; the method was immunoSEQ multiplex PCR. The sample yields roughly 100,000 clones, approximately 83% seen once. The CDR3 length is 16 residues. The V segment lost 5 bases and the J segment 6 bases; nucleotides outside the gene matches: 6. Germline V gives CDR1 MNHEY, CDR2 SMNVEV (reference sequence). Only one count was recorded for this clone. Sequenced sample: peripheral blood. The V call is TRBV27, the J call TRBJ2-2; 13 bases match TRBD2. The TCR sequence derives from a man over 45 with acute or convalescent COVID-19. CDR3 nucleotides: TGTGCCAGCAGTCCCAGACTAGCGGGGGGTCCCGGGGAGCTGTTTTTT. Translation: CASSPRLAGGPGELFF.